This T cell receptor (beta chain) was identified in a study of CD8 T cells in ankylosing spondylitis. Study-wide results and caveats: Several highly homologous variants made up a TCR beta motif, and this motif appeared characteristic of ankylosing spondylitis blood. Clones tied to disease were said to be significantly enriched in matched ankylosing spondylitis synovial fluid. As for the disease-linked clones, they showed a CD8+ phenotype and occurred at relatively low frequencies in peripheral blood.

MiXCR was run by TCRdb on the 5' RACE reads, yielding one entry per CDR3 protein. The profile covers about 170,000 distinct CDR3 sequences, with about a sixth appearing a single time and 7.8% taken by the ten largest. The CDR3 is 12 residues long. Germline lookup yields CDR1 SGHAT and CDR2 FQNNGV. V lost 3 bases and J 2 bases, leaving 5 bases between the germline ends. This clonotype was counted a few times. Its specificity is unknown. Sample: blood, either unsorted or a sorted T cell fraction (not recorded which). The chain carries TRBV11-2 and TRBJ2-7, with unresolved D. The clonotype originates from a male donor with ankylosing spondylitis or in good health (not recorded which). The chain's CDR3 is CASSFYTYEQYF. The DNA of the CDR3 is TGTGCCAGCAGCTTCTACACCTACGAGCAGTACTTC. Using reference TRBV11-2 and TRBJ2-7 for the parts outside the CDR3, the full variable domain is EAGVAQSPRYKIIEKRQSVAFWCNPISGHATLYWYQQILGQGPKLLIQFQNNGVVDDSQLPKDRFSAERLKGVDSTLKIQPAKLEDSAVYLCASSFYTYEQYFGPGTRLTVT.